Below are 9 T cell receptor beta chains sequenced from a single sample in a study of T cell responses to AZD1222 COVID-19 vaccine. Libraries were prepared by immunoSEQ multiplex PCR; TCRdb keeps only in-frame clonotypes and omits some of them. The data show 110,000 to 150,000 clones, about 94% seen once. Sequences were derived from peripheral blood, sampled on day 0 of AZD1222 vaccination. The source of these receptors is an adult in good health.

This chain joins TRBV9 and TRBJ1-6; tentatively, D is TRBD1 (5 bases). CDR3 length: 13 residues. Germline values: CDR1 SGDLS, CDR2 YYNGEE. The ends were cut back, 0 bases at V and 7 bases at J, with 5 bases in the middle. The CDR3 here is CASSVAGNSPLHF. In nucleotides, the CDR3 is TGTGCCAGCAGCGTAGCAGGGAATTCACCCCTCCACTTT.

This clone came up once. The V and J genes are TRBV29-1 and TRBJ1-1, with D perhaps TRBD1 (5 bases). CDR3 length equals 12 residues. Per the germline V gene, CDR1 is SQVTM and CDR2 is ANQGSEA. Trimming took off 0 bases at V and 11 bases at J, with 13 bases between the two ends. CDR3 sequence: CSVEDRGRGAFF. CDR3 nucleotide sequence: TGCAGCGTTGAAGACCGAGGGCGGGGGGCTTTCTTT.

The chain is built from TRBV7-6 and TRBJ1-1, with D perhaps matching TRBD1 (6 bases). Germline CDR1 SGHVS, CDR2 FNYEAQ. The CDR3 has 17 residues. Trimming removed 1 base from V and 2 bases from J, with 17 bases in between. The DNA for the CDR3 is TGTGCCAGCAGCTTAGAGGGGGGGAGGGACATCAACACTGAAGCTTTCTTT. It encodes CASSLEGGRDINTEAFF.

The chain links TRBV7-9 to TRBJ2-1; no clear D. The CDR3 runs to 17 residues. Trimming stripped 2 bases from V and 5 bases from J, with 19 bases between. Germline V gene data show CDR1 as SEHNR and CDR2 as FQNEAQ (reference sequence). Written as DNA, the CDR3 is TGTGCCAGCAGCTTATTGCCCCGACTGGGTGGCCACAATGAGCAGTTCTTC. Its protein is CASSLLPRLGGHNEQFF.

The CDR3 region is CASSPLAGGQETQYF. In DNA form, the CDR3 reads TGCGCCAGCAGCCCGCTAGCGGGGGGGCAAGAGACCCAGTACTTC. The gene calls are TRBV4-1 and TRBJ2-5; TRBD2 agrees at 12 bases. Germline V gene data show CDR1 as MGHRA and CDR2 as YSYEKL. V was pared by 4 bases and J by 2 bases, with 2 bases of the junction left unmatched. The CDR3 is 15 amino acids.

The V gene is TRBV5-6, the J gene TRBJ1-5; D call uncertain. This CDR3 has 14 residues. The V gene's germline CDR1 is SGHDT and CDR2 YYEEEE. V dropped 1 base and J dropped 3 bases, with 8 bases sitting between them. The CDR3 DNA follows: TGTGCCAGCAGCTTGCGGGAAAACAATCAGCCCCAGCATTTT. It translates to CASSLRENNQPQHF.

The chain is built from TRBV11-1 and TRBJ2-7; tentatively, D is TRBD1 (6 bases). The CDR3 covers 16 residues. V was pared by 4 bases and J by 5 bases, with 21 bases between. In germline, CDR1 is SGHAT, CDR2 FQDESV (reference sequence). CDR3 loop: CASSSTRAEQGDEQYF. The CDR3 region has the DNA TGTGCCAGCAGCTCGACTCGGGCTGAACAGGGTGACGAGCAGTACTTC.

The chain employs TRBV5-6 and TRBJ1-3; D is unresolved. The CDR3 extends over 14 amino acids. Germline lookup yields CDR1 SGHDT and CDR2 YYEEEE. V gave up 1 base and J gave up 8 bases, with 13 bases separating them. The CDR3 reads CASSLRGNGDTIYF. For the CDR3, the DNA is TGTGCCAGCAGCTTGCGGGGTAACGGGGACACCATATATTTT.

CDR3 amino acids: CATSDREKGQGYGYTF. The DNA for the CDR3 is TGTGCCACCAGTGACCGCGAGAAGGGACAGGGCTATGGCTACACCTTC. This chain uses TRBV24-1 with TRBJ1-2; 9 nucleotides align to TRBD1. Germline V gene data show CDR1 as KGHDR and CDR2 as SFDVKD. This CDR3 region has 16 residues. V gave up 4 bases and J gave up 4 bases; unmatched junction bases: 9.